This T cell receptor (beta chain) was profiled in a study of T cells in Graves' hyperthyroidism and ophthalmopathy. Study conclusions and caveats: In validation, the model predicted ophthalmopathy. These predictions came a median about 6.5 months before onset. Most thyroid clonotypes with frequency above 0.001 were detected in blood.

Regions amplified from RNA transcripts were the TCR beta CDR3 regions. TCR CDR3 regions were first amplified by RT-PCR with HTBI primers. TCRdb reanalysed the multiplex PCR reads using MiXCR and keeps one entry per CDR3 protein. Among around 300,000 distinct CDR3 sequences listed, roughly an eighth were seen once. This clonotype was picked up many times. Its antigen is still unknown. Germline loops: CDR1 SNHLY, CDR2 FYNNEI. This CDR3 is 16 amino acids long. The V gene end was trimmed by 6 bases and the J gene end by 0 bases; junction bases not matched to a gene: 8. Absence of ophthalmopathy progression within 18 months defined stable Graves' hyperthyroidism.

Sequencing used blood. The chain employs TRBV2 and TRBJ2-3; 8 nucleotides agree with TRBD2. The origin of this receptor is a middle-aged woman with Graves' hyperthyroidism. CDR3 protein: CASRGGLAYSTDTQYF. In nucleotides, the CDR3 is TGTGCCAGCAGAGGCGGACTAGCCTACAGCACAGATACGCAGTATTTT.